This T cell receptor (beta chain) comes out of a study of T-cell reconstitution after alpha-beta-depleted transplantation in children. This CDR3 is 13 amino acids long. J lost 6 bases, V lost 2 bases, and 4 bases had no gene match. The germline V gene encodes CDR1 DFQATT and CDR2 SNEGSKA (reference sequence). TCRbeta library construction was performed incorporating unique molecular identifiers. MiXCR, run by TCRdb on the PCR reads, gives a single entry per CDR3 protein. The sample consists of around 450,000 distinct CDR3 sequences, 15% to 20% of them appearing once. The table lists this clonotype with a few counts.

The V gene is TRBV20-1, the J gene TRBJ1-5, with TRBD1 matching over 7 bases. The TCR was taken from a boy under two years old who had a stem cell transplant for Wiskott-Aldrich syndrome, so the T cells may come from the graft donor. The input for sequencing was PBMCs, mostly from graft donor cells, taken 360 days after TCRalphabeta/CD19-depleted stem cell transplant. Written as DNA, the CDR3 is TGCAGTGCTAGAACAGGGGTCACTCAGCCCCAGCATTTT. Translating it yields CSARTGVTQPQHF.